These T cell receptor beta chains were read from a single sample in a study of OX40 agonist ivuxolimab in advanced cancers. Profiling relied on immunoSEQ multiplex PCR, and the TCRdb table lists in-frame clones only, not all of them. This table has around 70,000 clones, less than 90% appearing once. The starting material was CD4+ or CD8+ T cells sorted from blood, obtained in a trial of the OX40 agonist ivuxolimab. The receptors here all came from an adult with an advanced solid tumor such as melanoma, head and neck, liver or kidney cancer. CDR3s include the opening cysteine and the closing phenylalanine or tryptophan. Each record gives: D gene, clone size, J gene, V gene, CDR3 DNA, CDR3 protein. The D gene is left open where the match is weak. Not every row has a clone size; where given, it reads once, few, many or a size class.

d_call: NA
clone_size: NA
j_call: TRBJ2-7
v_call: TRBV9
cdr3_nt: TGTGCCAGCAGCGTAGACGTGGGAGGGGGGTTGGAGCAGTACTTC
cdr3_aa: CASSVDVGGGLEQYF

d_call: NA
clone_size: once
j_call: TRBJ2-7
v_call: TRBV5-8
cdr3_nt: TGTGCCAGCAGCTTGGCCCAGGGGCCGTACTTC
cdr3_aa: CASSLAQGPYF

d_call: TRBD2
clone_size: NA
j_call: TRBJ2-2
v_call: TRBV7-8
cdr3_nt: TGTGCCAGCAGCGATCGGGACGCCGGGACTAGTTATAACACCGGGGAGCTGTTTTTT
cdr3_aa: CASSDRDAGTSYNTGELFF

d_call: TRBD1
clone_size: few
j_call: TRBJ1-5
v_call: TRBV7-8
cdr3_nt: TGTGCCAGCAGTCAGGGGGCGTATCAGCCCCAGCATTTT
cdr3_aa: CASSQGAYQPQHF

d_call: NA
clone_size: once
j_call: TRBJ2-1
v_call: TRBV15
cdr3_nt: TGTGCCACCAGCAGTGATCATCTAGTAAACAATGAGCAGTTCTTC
cdr3_aa: CATSSDHLVNNEQFF

d_call: NA
clone_size: NA
j_call: TRBJ1-2
v_call: TRBV6-1
cdr3_nt: TGTGCCAGCAGTGAAGTTGGGACGTTTGGCTACACCTTC
cdr3_aa: CASSEVGTFGYTF

d_call: NA
clone_size: NA
j_call: TRBJ2-7
v_call: TRBV5-1
cdr3_nt: TGCGCCAGCAGCTTGGACGGTTTCGAGCAGTACTTC
cdr3_aa: CASSLDGFEQYF

d_call: NA
clone_size: NA
j_call: TRBJ2-1
v_call: TRBV7-3
cdr3_nt: TGTGCCAGCAGCTTTGGACCGGGCGGCAATGAGCAGTTCTTC
cdr3_aa: CASSFGPGGNEQFF

d_call: NA
clone_size: few
j_call: TRBJ2-2
v_call: TRBV13
cdr3_nt: TGTGCCAGCAGTCGAATGCCGCTGTTGGGGGGGAACACCGGGGAGCTGTTTTTT
cdr3_aa: CASSRMPLLGGNTGELFF

d_call: NA
clone_size: NA
j_call: TRBJ1-1
v_call: TRBV7-3
cdr3_nt: TGTGCCAGCAGCTTACAGGGGAACACTGAAGCTTTCTTT
cdr3_aa: CASSLQGNTEAFF

d_call: NA
clone_size: NA
j_call: TRBJ1-1
v_call: TRBV10-1
cdr3_nt: TGCGCCAGCAGTCGCGGTAGCGCTGAAGCTTTCTTT
cdr3_aa: CASSRGSAEAFF

d_call: NA
clone_size: NA
j_call: TRBJ2-7
v_call: TRBV4-1
cdr3_nt: TGCGCCAGCAGCCAAGCTACAGGGTCGGGATTTTACGAGCAGTACTTC
cdr3_aa: CASSQATGSGFYEQYF

d_call: NA
clone_size: NA
j_call: TRBJ1-2
v_call: TRBV21-1
cdr3_nt: TGTGCCAGCAGCACCCGTCAGGTACACCTTAACTATGGCTACACCTTC
cdr3_aa: CASSTRQVHLNYGYTF

d_call: NA
clone_size: NA
j_call: TRBJ2-1
v_call: TRBV6-5
cdr3_nt: TGTGCCAGCAGTTACTCGAGGGGGAGGGGCTACAATGAGCAGTTCTTC
cdr3_aa: CASSYSRGRGYNEQFF

d_call: TRBD1
clone_size: NA
j_call: TRBJ2-7
v_call: TRBV11-2
cdr3_nt: TGTGCCAGCAGTCCGGGACAGGGGTCCTTTAGCTCCTACGAGCAGTACTTC
cdr3_aa: CASSPGQGSFSSYEQYF

d_call: NA
clone_size: once
j_call: TRBJ2-3
v_call: TRBV7-9
cdr3_nt: TGTGCCAGCAGCTCCATGGGTACGCAGTATTTT
cdr3_aa: CASSSMGTQYF

d_call: TRBD2
clone_size: NA
j_call: TRBJ2-7
v_call: TRBV5-6
cdr3_nt: TGTGCCAGCAGCTTAAGTCCCGGGAGGATGAAGTCCGAGCAGTACTTC
cdr3_aa: CASSLSPGRMKSEQYF

d_call: NA
clone_size: NA
j_call: TRBJ2-7
v_call: TRBV19
cdr3_nt: TGTGCCAGTAGCCCCGGACGGGGGCAATGGGGCGAGCAGTACTTC
cdr3_aa: CASSPGRGQWGEQYF

d_call: NA
clone_size: NA
j_call: TRBJ1-2
v_call: TRBV5-6
cdr3_nt: TGTGCCAGCAGCTTATGGGCCTCCTATGGCTACACCTTC
cdr3_aa: CASSLWASYGYTF

d_call: TRBD1
clone_size: NA
j_call: TRBJ1-1
v_call: TRBV2
cdr3_nt: TGTGCCAGCAATCGACAGGGGAACACTGAAGCTTTCTTT
cdr3_aa: CASNRQGNTEAFF

d_call: TRBD2
clone_size: NA
j_call: TRBJ2-3
v_call: TRBV10-3
cdr3_nt: TGTGCCATCAGTGGCGGGGGAACGGATACGCAGTATTTT
cdr3_aa: CAISGGGTDTQYF

d_call: TRBD1
clone_size: NA
j_call: TRBJ2-1
v_call: TRBV13
cdr3_nt: TGTGCCAGCAGCTTAGACAGGGGCAATGAGCAGTTCTTC
cdr3_aa: CASSLDRGNEQFF

d_call: TRBD1
clone_size: NA
j_call: TRBJ1-2
v_call: TRBV27
cdr3_nt: TGTGCCAGCAGTTCACCGCAACTTGTTGGACAGGGGAACTATGGCTACACCTTC
cdr3_aa: CASSSPQLVGQGNYGYTF

d_call: NA
clone_size: NA
j_call: TRBJ1-2
v_call: TRBV18
cdr3_nt: TGTGCCAGCCTACAGCAGGGGTCGGATGGCTACACCTTC
cdr3_aa: CASLQQGSDGYTF

d_call: TRBD1
clone_size: NA
j_call: TRBJ2-1
v_call: TRBV5-1
cdr3_nt: TGCGCCAGCAGCTCTCCGGGACAGGGGGCAAATGAGCAGTTCTTC
cdr3_aa: CASSSPGQGANEQFF

d_call: TRBD1
clone_size: NA
j_call: TRBJ2-5
v_call: TRBV11-1
cdr3_nt: TGTGCCAGCAGCTCGGGACAGGGATACGAGACCCAGTACTTC
cdr3_aa: CASSSGQGYETQYF

d_call: NA
clone_size: NA
j_call: TRBJ2-7
v_call: TRBV6-6
cdr3_nt: TGTGCCAGCAGTTTACGGAGCTCCTACGAGCAGTACTTC
cdr3_aa: CASSLRSSYEQYF

d_call: TRBD1
clone_size: NA
j_call: TRBJ2-2
v_call: TRBV5-5
cdr3_nt: TGTGCCAGCAGCCCACGGGACAGAACCACCGGGGAGCTGTTTTTT
cdr3_aa: CASSPRDRTTGELFF

d_call: TRBD1
clone_size: NA
j_call: TRBJ1-2
v_call: TRBV6-5
cdr3_nt: TGTGCCAGCAGTTCAGGGGGAGCTAACTATGGCTACACCTTC
cdr3_aa: CASSSGGANYGYTF

d_call: TRBD1
clone_size: NA
j_call: TRBJ1-2
v_call: TRBV14
cdr3_nt: TGTGCCAGCAGCCAAGATGGAAGGGGCAGGGGGTATGGCTACACCTTC
cdr3_aa: CASSQDGRGRGYGYTF

d_call: NA
clone_size: NA
j_call: TRBJ2-5
v_call: TRBV5-4
cdr3_nt: TGTGCCAGCAGCCGGGAAGGCAGGGGCGAGACCCAGTACTTC
cdr3_aa: CASSREGRGETQYF

d_call: NA
clone_size: NA
j_call: TRBJ2-5
v_call: TRBV7-2
cdr3_nt: TGTGCCAGCAGCTACGACGGATGGAGGGAGCAGTACTTC
cdr3_aa: CASSYDGWREQYF

d_call: NA
clone_size: once
j_call: TRBJ2-7
v_call: TRBV6-5
cdr3_nt: TGTGCCAGCAGTTACCGCCAGGCAGGTCTACGGGGCGAGCAGTACTTC
cdr3_aa: CASSYRQAGLRGEQYF

d_call: TRBD1
clone_size: NA
j_call: TRBJ1-2
v_call: TRBV11-1
cdr3_nt: TGTGCCAGCAGCTCCACAGGGGCCGGCGGCTACACCTTC
cdr3_aa: CASSSTGAGGYTF

d_call: NA
clone_size: once
j_call: TRBJ1-4
v_call: TRBV19
cdr3_nt: TGTGCCAGTAGTATAGGCCCGGGGGCGCATGAAAAACTGTTTTTT
cdr3_aa: CASSIGPGAHEKLFF

d_call: NA
clone_size: NA
j_call: TRBJ2-4
v_call: TRBV18
cdr3_nt: TGTGCCAGCTCACCCCCGCAGGCCTTAGCCAAAAACATTCAGTACTTC
cdr3_aa: CASSPPQALAKNIQYF

d_call: NA
clone_size: once
j_call: TRBJ1-5
v_call: TRBV5-6
cdr3_nt: TGTGCCAGCAGCTCGAGGCGGGCAGATCAGCCCCAGCATTTT
cdr3_aa: CASSSRRADQPQHF